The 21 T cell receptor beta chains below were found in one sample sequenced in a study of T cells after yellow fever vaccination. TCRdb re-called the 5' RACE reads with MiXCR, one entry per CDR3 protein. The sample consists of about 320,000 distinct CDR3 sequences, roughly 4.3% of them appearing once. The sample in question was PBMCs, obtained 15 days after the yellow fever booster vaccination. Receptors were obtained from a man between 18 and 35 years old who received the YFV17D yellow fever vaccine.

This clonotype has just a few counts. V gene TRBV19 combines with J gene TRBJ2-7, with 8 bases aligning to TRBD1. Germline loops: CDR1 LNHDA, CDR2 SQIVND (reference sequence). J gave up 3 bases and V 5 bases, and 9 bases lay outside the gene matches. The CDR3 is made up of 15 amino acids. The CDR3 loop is CASSAGTGDGYEQYV. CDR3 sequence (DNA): TGTGCCAGTAGTGCCGGGACAGGAGACGGCTACGAGCAGTACGTC.

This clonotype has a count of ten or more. CDR3 in DNA: TGTGCCAGCACCCTGGGGACAGGGACTGGGGCCAACGTCCTGACTTTC. Its translation: CASTLGTGTGANVLTF. The V call is TRBV12-3 or TRBV12-4, the J call TRBJ2-6, with 9 bases fitting TRBD1. The CDR3 consists of 16 residues. V gave up 7 bases and J gave up 2 bases; unmatched junction bases: 6.

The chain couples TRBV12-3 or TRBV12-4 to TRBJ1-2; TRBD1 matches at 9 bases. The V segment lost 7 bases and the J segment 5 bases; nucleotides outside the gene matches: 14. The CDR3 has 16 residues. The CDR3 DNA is TGTGCCAGCAACCCGGGACAGGGTAATCCCGGTTATGGCTACACCTTC. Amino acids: CASNPGQGNPGYGYTF.

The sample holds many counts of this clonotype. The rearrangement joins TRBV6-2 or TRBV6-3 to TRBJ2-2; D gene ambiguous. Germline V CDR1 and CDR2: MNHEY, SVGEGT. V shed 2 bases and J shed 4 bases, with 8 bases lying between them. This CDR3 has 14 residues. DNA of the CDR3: TGTGCCAGCAGTTACAGGCGGTCCACCGGGGAGCTGTTTTTT. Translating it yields CASSYRRSTGELFF.

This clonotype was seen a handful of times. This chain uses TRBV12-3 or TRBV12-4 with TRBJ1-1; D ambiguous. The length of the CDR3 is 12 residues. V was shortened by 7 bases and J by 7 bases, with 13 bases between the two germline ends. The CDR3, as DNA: TGTGCCAGCAACCTTAGGAGCCTTGAAGCTTTCTTT. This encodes CASNLRSLEAFF.

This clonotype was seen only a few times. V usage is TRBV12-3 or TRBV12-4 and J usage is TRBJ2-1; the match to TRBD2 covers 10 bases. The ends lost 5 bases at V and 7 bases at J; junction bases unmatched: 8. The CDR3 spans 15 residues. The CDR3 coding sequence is TGTGCCAGCAGTATCAGCGGGGGGGCAGGGAATGAGCAGTTCTTC. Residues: CASSISGGAGNEQFF.

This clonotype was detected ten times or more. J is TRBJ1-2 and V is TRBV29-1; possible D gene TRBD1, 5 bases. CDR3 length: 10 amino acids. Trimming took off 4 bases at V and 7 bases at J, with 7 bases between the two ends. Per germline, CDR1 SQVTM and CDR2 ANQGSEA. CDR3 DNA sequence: TGCAGCGTTGGTGGGGGTGGCTACACCTTC. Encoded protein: CSVGGGGYTF.

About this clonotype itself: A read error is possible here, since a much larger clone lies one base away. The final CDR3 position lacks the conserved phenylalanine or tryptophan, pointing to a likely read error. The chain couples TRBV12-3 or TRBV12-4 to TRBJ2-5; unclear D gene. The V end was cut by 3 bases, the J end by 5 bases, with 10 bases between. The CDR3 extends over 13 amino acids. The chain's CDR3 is CASSLSQSETQYI. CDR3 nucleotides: TGTGCCAGCAGTTTGTCTCAGTCGGAGACCCAGTACATC.

In DNA, the CDR3 is TGTGCCAGCAGCTTAGGGATGTCCCGGGGCACTGAAGCTTTCTTT. Translating gives CASSLGMSRGTEAFF. The V and J genes are TRBV7-2 and TRBJ1-1; D gene ambiguous. Deletions cut 1 base from V and 4 bases from J, with 13 bases between. The CDR3 sequence is 15 residues long. Germline assignment: CDR1 SGHTA and CDR2 FQGNSA.

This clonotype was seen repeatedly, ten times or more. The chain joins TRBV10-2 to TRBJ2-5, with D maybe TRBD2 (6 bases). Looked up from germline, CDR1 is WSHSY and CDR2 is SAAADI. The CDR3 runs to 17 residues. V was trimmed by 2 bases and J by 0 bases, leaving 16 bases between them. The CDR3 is CASSEGSGWGDQETQYF. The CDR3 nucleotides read TGCGCCAGCAGTGAGGGGTCCGGATGGGGGGACCAAGAGACCCAGTACTTC.

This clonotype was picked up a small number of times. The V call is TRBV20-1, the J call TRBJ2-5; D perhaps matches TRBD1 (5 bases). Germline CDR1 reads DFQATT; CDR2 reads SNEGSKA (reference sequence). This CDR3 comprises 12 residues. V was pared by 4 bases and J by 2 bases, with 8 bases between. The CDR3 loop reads CSAMQGQETQYF. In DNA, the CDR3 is TGCAGTGCTATGCAGGGTCAAGAGACCCAGTACTTC.

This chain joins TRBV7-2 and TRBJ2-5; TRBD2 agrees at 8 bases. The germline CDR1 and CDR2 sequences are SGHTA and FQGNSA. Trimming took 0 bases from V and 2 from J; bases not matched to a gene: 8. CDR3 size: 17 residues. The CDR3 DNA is TGTGCCAGCAGCTTAGCAGCTAGGGGGACTAGGCAAGAGACCCAGTACTTC. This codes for CASSLAARGTRQETQYF.

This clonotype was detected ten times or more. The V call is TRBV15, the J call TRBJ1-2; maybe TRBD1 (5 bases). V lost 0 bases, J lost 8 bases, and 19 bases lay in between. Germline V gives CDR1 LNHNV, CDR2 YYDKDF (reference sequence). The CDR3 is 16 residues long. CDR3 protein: CATSRDPGGRFGGYTF. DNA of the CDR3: TGTGCCACCAGCAGAGACCCGGGGGGACGATTCGGGGGCTACACCTTC.

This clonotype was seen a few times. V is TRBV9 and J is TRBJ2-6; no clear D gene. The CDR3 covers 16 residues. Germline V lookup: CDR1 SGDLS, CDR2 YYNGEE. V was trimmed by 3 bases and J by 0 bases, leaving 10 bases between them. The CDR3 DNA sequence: TGTGCCAGCAGCGCGTCAGCTCTCTCTGGGGCCAACGTCCTGACTTTC. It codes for CASSASALSGANVLTF. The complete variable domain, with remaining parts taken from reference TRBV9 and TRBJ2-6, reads DSGVTQTPKHLITATGQRVTLRCSPRSGDLSVYWYQQSLDQGLQFLIQYYNGEERAKGNILERFSAQQFPDLHSELNLSSLELGDSALYFCASSASALSGANVLTFGAGSRLTVL.

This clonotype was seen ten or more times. The CDR3 protein is CASSPEYSGNTIYF. CDR3 DNA sequence: TGTGCCAGCAGCCCCGAATACTCTGGAAACACCATATATTTT. This chain connects TRBV7-2 to TRBJ1-3; no firm D call. V lost 5 bases, J lost 0 bases, and 8 bases lay in between. This CDR3 contains 14 residues. CDR1 is SGHTA and CDR2 is FQGNSA in the germline V gene.

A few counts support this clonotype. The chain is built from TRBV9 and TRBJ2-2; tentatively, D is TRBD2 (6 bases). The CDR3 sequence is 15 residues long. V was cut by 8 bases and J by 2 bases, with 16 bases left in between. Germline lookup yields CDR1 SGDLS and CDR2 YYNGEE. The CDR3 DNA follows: TGTGCCAGTAAGCCGGGAGACAGCAACACCGGGGAGCTGTTTTTT. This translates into CASKPGDSNTGELFF.

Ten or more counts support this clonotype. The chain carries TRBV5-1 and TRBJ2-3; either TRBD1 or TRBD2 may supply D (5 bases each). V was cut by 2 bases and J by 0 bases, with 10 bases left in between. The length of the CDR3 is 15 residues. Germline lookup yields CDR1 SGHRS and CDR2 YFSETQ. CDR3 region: CASSFTGPSTDTQYF. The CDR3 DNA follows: TGCGCCAGCAGCTTCACGGGACCCAGCACAGATACGCAGTATTTT.

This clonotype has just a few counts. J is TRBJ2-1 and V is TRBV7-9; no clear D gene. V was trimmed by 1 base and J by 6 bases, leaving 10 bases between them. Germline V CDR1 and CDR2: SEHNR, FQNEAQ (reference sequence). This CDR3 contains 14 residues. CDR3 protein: CASSLDQRGNEQFF. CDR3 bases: TGTGCCAGCAGCTTAGATCAGCGCGGCAATGAGCAGTTCTTC.

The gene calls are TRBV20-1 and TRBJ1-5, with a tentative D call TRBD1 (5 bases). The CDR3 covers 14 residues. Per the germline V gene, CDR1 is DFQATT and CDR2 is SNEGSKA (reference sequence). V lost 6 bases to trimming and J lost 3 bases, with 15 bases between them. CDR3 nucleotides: TGCAGTGCGGGGCCCCCGCCGATCAATCAGCCCCAGCATTTT. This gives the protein CSAGPPPINQPQHF.

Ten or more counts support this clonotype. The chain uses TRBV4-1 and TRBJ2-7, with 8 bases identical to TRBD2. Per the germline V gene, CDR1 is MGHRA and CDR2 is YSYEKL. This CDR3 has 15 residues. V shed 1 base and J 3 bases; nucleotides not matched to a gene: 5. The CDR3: CASSQAGGGHYEQYF. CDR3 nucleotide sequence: TGCGCCAGCAGCCAAGCCGGGGGGGGCCACTACGAGCAGTACTTC.

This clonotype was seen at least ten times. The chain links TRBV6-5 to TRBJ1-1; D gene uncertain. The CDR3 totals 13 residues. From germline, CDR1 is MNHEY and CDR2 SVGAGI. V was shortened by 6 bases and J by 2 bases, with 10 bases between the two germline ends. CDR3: CASSPFLNTEAFF. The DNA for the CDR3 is TGTGCCAGCAGCCCCTTTCTTAACACTGAAGCTTTCTTT.